This TCR beta chain was retrieved from a study of T cell changes during pregnancy in multiple sclerosis. The protocol was immunoSEQ multiplex PCR, while the TCRdb copy is restricted to in-frame clones and leaves out a portion. The data hold about 50,000 clones, with roughly 92% observed a single time. The CDR3 runs to 13 residues. Germline lookup yields CDR1 LGHNA and CDR2 YNFKEQ. Trimming left V 0 bases short and J 8 bases short, with 10 bases between. The specimen was CD4+ T cells from peripheral blood mononuclear cells, collected in the third trimester of pregnancy. The TCR comes from a female donor with multiple sclerosis, enrolled in a pregnancy study. The chain carries TRBV4-2 and TRBJ1-2; D gene unclear. The CDR3 loop is CASSQDRHLGYTF. DNA of the CDR3: TGTGCCAGCAGCCAAGATCGACATCTCGGCTACACCTTC.